A single sample gave rise to the 27 T cell receptor beta chains below, sequenced in a study of T cells in Graves' hyperthyroidism and ophthalmopathy. TCR beta CDR3 sequences were amplified from RNA transcripts. HTBI primers drove first-round RT-PCR of the TCR CDR3. MiXCR, run by TCRdb on the multiplex PCR reads, gives a single entry per CDR3 protein. The top ten clones hold about 7.7% of a sample with approximately 700,000 distinct CDR3 sequences, roughly 46% of them seen once. Input material: peripheral blood or thyroid tissue (not recorded which). The receptor source for this set is an adult man with Graves' disease, either hyperthyroidism or ophthalmopathy (not recorded which).

The chain has TRBV19 and TRBJ1-4; D unclear. Germline lookup yields CDR1 LNHDA and CDR2 SQIVND (reference sequence). The CDR3 extends over 14 amino acids. The V end lost 3 bases, the J end lost 7 bases, and 12 bases lay between the germline ends. The CDR3: CASSIGTEFEKLFF. The CDR3 nucleotides read TGTGCCAGTAGTATTGGAACCGAGTTTGAAAAACTGTTTTTT.

The chain joins TRBV10-3 to TRBJ1-2, with 10 bases that match TRBD1. The germline V gene encodes CDR1 ENHRY and CDR2 SYGVKD. V lost 0 bases, J lost 2 bases, and 6 bases stayed unmatched. This CDR3 contains 17 residues. The CDR3 DNA reads as TGTGCCATCAGTGAGTCTTCGGGGACAGGGGTCAACTATGGCTACACCTTC. This sequence encodes CAISESSGTGVNYGYTF.

To note about this clonotype: A junction end diverges from the germline sequence, so it may reflect a read error. This chain uses TRBV7-9 with TRBJ2-7; 12 bases align to TRBD2. The germline V gene has CDR1 SEHNR and CDR2 FQNEAQ (reference sequence). CDR3 length: 16 residues. The CDR3 spells CASSPRLAGDGNEQYF. The CDR3, as DNA: TGCGCCAGCAGCCCCCGACTAGCGGGAGATGGTAACGAGCAGTACTTC.

The sample holds many counts of this clonotype. The chain has TRBV5-1 and TRBJ1-2; the D is unclear. The CDR3 loop spans 13 amino acids. The V gene lost 4 bases and the J gene lost 5 bases, with 12 bases spanning the gap. Germline CDR1 and CDR2: SGHRS and YFSETQ. In DNA form, the CDR3 reads TGCGCCAGCAGCCTGAGCGAAGGGTATGGCTACACCTTC. Translated, it gives CASSLSEGYGYTF. Combining the CDR3 with reference TRBV5-1 and TRBJ1-2 gives the whole variable domain KAGVTQTPRYLIKTRGQQVTLSCSPISGHRSVSWYQQTPGQGLQFLFEYFSETQRNKGNFPGRFSGRQFSNSRSEMNVSTLELGDSALYLCASSLSEGYGYTFGSGTRLTVV.

A word on this clonotype: Mismatch with germline at one junction end may stem from a read error. The chain links TRBV19 to TRBJ1-5, with D unresolved. CDR3 length equals 13 residues. Germline V gene sequence: CDR1 LNHDA, CDR2 SQIVND (reference sequence). The CDR3 DNA sequence: TGTGCCAGTTCCGTCCCGGGGAATCAGCTCCAGCATTTT. Amino acid sequence: CASSVPGNQLQHF.

This clonotype was recorded at least ten times. The V gene is TRBV7-9, the J gene TRBJ1-4; no clear D gene. Trimming stripped 1 base from V and 8 bases from J, with 5 bases between. CDR1 is SEHNR and CDR2 is FQNEAQ in the germline V gene (reference sequence). The CDR3 has 12 amino acids. The CDR3 is CASSLGREKLFF. The DNA for the CDR3 is TGTGCCAGCAGCTTAGGGAGGGAAAAACTGTTTTTT. Variable domain in full (rest from reference TRBV7-9 and TRBJ1-4): DTGVSQNPRHKITKRGQNVTFRCDPISEHNRLYWYRQTLGQGPEFLTYFQNEAQLEKSRLLSDRFSAERPKGSFSTLEIQRTEQGDSAMYLCASSLGREKLFFGSGTQLSVL.

This clonotype was recorded many times. This chain joins TRBV12-3 or TRBV12-4 and TRBJ1-1, with a weak D call TRBD1 (6 bases). The V gene lost 6 bases and the J gene lost 2 bases, with 10 bases spanning the gap. CDR3 length: 13 residues. The CDR3 coding sequence is TGTGCCAGCAGCGTCAGGGGTAACACTGAAGCTTTCTTT. It specifies CASSVRGNTEAFF.

This clonotype was counted a few times. The V gene is TRBV5-8, the J gene TRBJ1-5, with D tentatively TRBD1 (6 bases). The CDR3 covers 15 residues. Germline CDR1 reads SGHTS; CDR2 reads YDEGEE. Trimming stripped 4 bases from V and 6 bases from J, with 17 bases between. This chain's CDR3 is CASSQGGLGGQPQHF. CDR3 DNA sequence: TGTGCCAGCAGCCAAGGGGGGCTTGGCGGTCAGCCCCAGCATTTT.

This clonotype was seen more than once but under ten times. The chain couples TRBV5-8 to TRBJ1-1; a weak D match, TRBD1 (5 bases). V shed 0 bases and J shed 4 bases, with 13 bases lying between them. The germline gives CDR1 SGHTS, CDR2 YDEGEE. This CDR3 has 15 residues. CDR3 region: CASSLVGGGGTEAFF. The CDR3, as DNA: TGTGCCAGCAGCTTGGTAGGTGGCGGGGGCACTGAAGCTTTCTTT.

This clonotype was observed a single time. The V and J genes are TRBV6-6 and TRBJ1-1; perhaps TRBD1 as D (5 bases). Germline values: CDR1 MNHNY, CDR2 SVGAGI (reference sequence). The CDR3 contains 11 residues. V dropped 5 bases and J dropped 7 bases, with 8 bases sitting between them. CDR3 in DNA: TGTGCCAGCAGTGATGACAGTGAAGCTTTCTTT. The encoded protein is CASSDDSEAFF.

The rearrangement uses TRBV29-1 and TRBJ2-7, with a tentative D call TRBD1 (7 bases). The CDR3 covers 12 residues. Germline CDR1 reads SQVTM; CDR2 reads ANQGSEA. The V and J ends lost 3 bases and 7 bases respectively, with 13 bases between them. The CDR3 region has the DNA TGCAGCGTTGACCCCAGGGGGGTAGAGCAGTACTTC. It is translated as CSVDPRGVEQYF.

In its sample, this clonotype was seen many times. The CDR3 loop reads CASSEGNSNQPQHF. In DNA form, the CDR3 reads TGTGCCAGTTCTGAGGGTAACAGCAATCAGCCCCAGCATTTT. V and J are TRBV7-9 and TRBJ1-5, with D uncertain. The CDR3 totals 14 residues. Trimming removed 9 bases at V and 1 base at J, with 13 bases between. Germline-derived CDR1 and CDR2 are SEHNR and FQNEAQ (reference sequence).

This clonotype was observed many times. The chain recombines TRBV15 with TRBJ2-2, with D perhaps matching TRBD1 (6 bases). Per the germline V gene, CDR1 is LNHNV and CDR2 is YYDKDF (reference sequence). The CDR3 loop spans 15 amino acids. Between the trimmed V and J ends, which lost 2 bases and 0 bases, there was a span of 7 bases. CDR3 DNA: TGTGCCACCAGCAGAACAGGGACGAACACCGGGGAGCTGTTTTTT. It encodes CATSRTGTNTGELFF. The full variable domain, rest sourced from reference TRBV15 and TRBJ2-2, is DAMVIQNPRYQVTQFGKPVTLSCSQTLNHNVMYWYQQKSSQAPKLLFHYYDKDFNNEADTPDNFQSRRPNTSFCFLDIRSPGLGDTAMYLCATSRTGTNTGELFFGEGSRLTVL.

This clonotype was counted many times. The rearrangement joins TRBV7-8 to TRBJ1-4; TRBD1 agrees at 8 bases. V lost 5 bases to trimming and J lost 8 bases; unmatched junction nucleotides: 4. The CDR3 totals 13 residues. The germline CDR1 and CDR2 sequences are SGHVS and FQNEAQ. CDR3 sequence reads: CASSLTGGEKLFF. The CDR3, as DNA: TGTGCCAGCAGCCTAACAGGGGGAGAAAAACTGTTTTTT.

The chain recombines TRBV6-6 with TRBJ1-1, with TRBD1 identical over 9 bases. Trimming took 5 bases from V and 8 from J; bases not matched to a gene: 9. Germline-derived CDR1 and CDR2 are MNHNY and SVGAGI (reference sequence). This CDR3 is 14 amino acids long. The CDR3 coding sequence is TGTGCCAGCAGTACCACAGGGGGCGGTGAGGAAGCTTTCTTT. The encoded protein is CASSTTGGGEEAFF.

Note on this clonotype: One base away lies a much larger clone, so this may be a sequencing read error. This rearrangement joins TRBV6-6 to TRBJ1-6; D is possibly TRBD1 (6 bases). V lost 7 bases to trimming and J lost 8 bases, with 6 bases between them. The CDR3 has 11 amino acids. In germline, CDR1 is MNHNY, CDR2 SVGAGI (reference sequence). The CDR3 sequence: CASTGDSPLHF. For the CDR3, the DNA is TGTGCCAGCACAGGGGATTCACCCCTCCACTTT.

The chain recombines TRBV10-3 with TRBJ1-2, with 12 bases identical to TRBD1. Germline V gene lookup returns CDR1 ENHRY and CDR2 SYGVKD. This CDR3 region has 13 residues. Losses at the gene ends were 6 bases for V and 7 bases for J; bases not matched to a gene: 3. The CDR3 nucleotides read TGTGCCATCAGAGGGACAGGGGGCCGTGGCTACACCTTC. This encodes CAIRGTGGRGYTF.

The rearrangement links TRBV7-2 to TRBJ2-7; D is undetermined. Trimming removed 0 bases at V and 2 bases at J, with 14 bases between. Germline CDR1 and CDR2: SGHTA and FQGNSA. The CDR3 sequence is 16 residues long. The CDR3 loop is CASSLARRPITYEQYF. The CDR3 DNA sequence: TGTGCCAGCAGCTTAGCGAGGCGGCCAATTACCTACGAGCAGTACTTC.

The chain recombines TRBV2 with TRBJ1-5; 8 bases match TRBD1. Trimming at V came to 6 bases and at J to 5 bases, leaving 9 bases not matched to a gene. The CDR3 is made up of 15 amino acids. CDR1 SNHLY and CDR2 FYNNEI come from the germline V gene. The CDR3 DNA sequence: TGTGCCAGCAGCAAAGACAGGGGTAGTGATCAGCCCCAGCATTTT. This codes for CASSKDRGSDQPQHF.

The V gene is TRBV10-3, the J gene TRBJ1-2, with 7 nucleotides matching TRBD1. Trimming at V came to 2 bases and at J to 3 bases, leaving 3 bases not matched to a gene. The CDR3 has 14 residues. Germline V gives CDR1 ENHRY, CDR2 SYGVKD. The CDR3 coding sequence is TGTGCCATCAGTGAGACAGGGGAGGACTATGGCTACACCTTC. Amino acids: CAISETGEDYGYTF.

A few counts support this clonotype. V gene TRBV10-3 combines with J gene TRBJ2-7, with TRBD2 matching over 10 bases. The ends lost 10 bases at V and 6 bases at J; junction bases unmatched: 15. Germline CDR1 is ENHRY and CDR2 is SYGVKD. The CDR3 totals 15 residues. The CDR3 DNA follows: TGTGCCAGCTCCCCGTTGGGACTAGCGAGAGGCGAGCAGTACTTC. Translation gives CASSPLGLARGEQYF.

As concerns this clonotype: The limits of the CDR3 on the DNA are not certain, so only TCRdb's listed CDR3 is given. The V and J genes are TRBV29-1 and TRBJ1-1; the table's D gene call, TRBD1, was not cross checked with the DNA. The CDR3 sequence runs 8 residues, both termini included. The V gene's germline CDR1 is SQVTM and CDR2 ANQGSEA. The CDR3 loop is CSVGTGTF.

In the case of this clonotype: It may be a read error: a sequence one base away is much more abundant. The chain carries TRBV20-1 and TRBJ1-4; a possible D gene is TRBD1 (6 bases). V shed 3 bases and J shed 6 bases, with 14 bases lying between them. Germline values: CDR1 DFQATT, CDR2 SNEGSKA (reference sequence). This CDR3 region has 14 residues. The CDR3 is CSASSETGYEKLFF. In DNA form, the CDR3 reads TGCAGTGCTAGTTCCGAGACAGGATATGAAAAACTGTTTTTT.

The chain recombines TRBV20-1 with TRBJ1-1; 7 bases line up with TRBD1. V trimming: 0 bases; J trimming: 4 bases; junction bases outside the gene matches: 8. Germline-derived CDR1 and CDR2 are DFQATT and SNEGSKA (reference sequence). The length of the CDR3 is 15 residues. CDR3 protein: CSARDSDRRSTEAFF. CDR3 sequence (DNA): TGCAGTGCTAGAGATTCGGACAGGAGGAGCACTGAAGCTTTCTTT.

The chain joins TRBV7-9 to TRBJ2-7; TRBD2 aligns across 13 bases. CDR1 SEHNR and CDR2 FQNEAQ come from the germline V gene (reference sequence). The CDR3 is made up of 15 amino acids. V lost 7 bases, J lost 3 bases, and 6 bases stayed unmatched. The CDR3 DNA is TGTGCCAGCAAGGCCGGGACTAGCGGGGTCTACGAGCAGTACTTC. It is translated as CASKAGTSGVYEQYF.

The chain has TRBV7-9 and TRBJ1-1, with 7 bases that match TRBD1. Trimming at V came to 5 bases and at J to 0 bases, leaving 9 bases not matched to a gene. CDR1 and CDR2 (germline): SEHNR, FQNEAQ (reference sequence). This CDR3 comprises 16 residues. The CDR3 reads CASSPQTGNMNTEAFF. The CDR3 coding sequence is TGTGCCAGCAGCCCCCAGACAGGGAACATGAACACTGAAGCTTTCTTT.

This chain uses TRBV7-8 with TRBJ1-2; TRBD1 is a possible D gene (5 bases). Germline CDR1 is SGHVS and CDR2 is FQNEAQ. The length of the CDR3 is 14 residues. Trimming removed 0 bases at V and 7 bases at J, with 12 bases between. CDR3 sequence (DNA): TGTGCCAGCAGCTTAGCGGTGGGGGAGTTTGGCTACACCTTC. Its protein product is CASSLAVGEFGYTF.